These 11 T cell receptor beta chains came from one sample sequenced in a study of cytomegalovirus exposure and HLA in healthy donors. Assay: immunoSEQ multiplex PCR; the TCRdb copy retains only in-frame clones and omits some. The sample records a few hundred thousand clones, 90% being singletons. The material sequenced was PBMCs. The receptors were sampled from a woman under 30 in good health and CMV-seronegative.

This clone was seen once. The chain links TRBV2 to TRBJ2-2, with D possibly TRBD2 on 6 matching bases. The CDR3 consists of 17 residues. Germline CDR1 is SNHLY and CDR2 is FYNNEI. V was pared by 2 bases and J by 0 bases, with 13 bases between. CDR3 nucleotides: TGTGCCAGCAGTGAATCCTTGTCGGGAGCGAACACCGGGGAGCTGTTTTTT. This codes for CASSESLSGANTGELFF.

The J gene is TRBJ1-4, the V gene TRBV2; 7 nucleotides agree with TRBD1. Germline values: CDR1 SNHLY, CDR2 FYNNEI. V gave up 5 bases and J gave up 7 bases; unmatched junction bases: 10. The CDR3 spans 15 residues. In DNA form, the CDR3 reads TGTGCCAGCAGTCAAACGGACAGGTTCTTTGAAAAACTGTTTTTT. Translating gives CASSQTDRFFEKLFF.

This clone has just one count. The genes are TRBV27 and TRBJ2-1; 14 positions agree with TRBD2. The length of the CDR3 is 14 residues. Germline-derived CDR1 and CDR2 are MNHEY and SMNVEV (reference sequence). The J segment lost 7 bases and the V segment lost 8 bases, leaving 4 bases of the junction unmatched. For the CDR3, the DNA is TGTGCCAGCGGGGGACTAGCGGGGGTTAATGAGCAGTTCTTC. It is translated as CASGGLAGVNEQFF.

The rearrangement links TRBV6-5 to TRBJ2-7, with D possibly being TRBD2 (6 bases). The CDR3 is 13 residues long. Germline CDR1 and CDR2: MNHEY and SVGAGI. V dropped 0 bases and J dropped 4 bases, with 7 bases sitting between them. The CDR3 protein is CASSYSEGYEQYV. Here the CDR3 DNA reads TGTGCCAGCAGTTACTCGGAGGGTTACGAGCAGTACGTC.

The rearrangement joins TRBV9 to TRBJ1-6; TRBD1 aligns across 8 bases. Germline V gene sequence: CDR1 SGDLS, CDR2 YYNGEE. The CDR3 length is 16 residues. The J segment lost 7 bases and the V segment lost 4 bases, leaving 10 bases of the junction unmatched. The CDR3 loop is CASSPGPGQGNSPLHF. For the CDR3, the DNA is TGTGCCAGCAGCCCGGGACCCGGACAGGGAAATTCACCCCTCCACTTT.

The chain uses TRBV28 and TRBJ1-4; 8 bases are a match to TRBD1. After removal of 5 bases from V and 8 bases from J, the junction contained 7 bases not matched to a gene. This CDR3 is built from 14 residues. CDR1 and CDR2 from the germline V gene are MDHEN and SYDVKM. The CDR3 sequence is CASSLGTGREKLFF. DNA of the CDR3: TGTGCCAGCAGTCTCGGGACAGGACGCGAAAAACTGTTTTTT.

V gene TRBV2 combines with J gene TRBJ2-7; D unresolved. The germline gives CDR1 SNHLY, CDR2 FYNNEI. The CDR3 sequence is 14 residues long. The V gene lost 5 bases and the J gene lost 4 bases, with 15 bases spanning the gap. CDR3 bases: TGTGCCAGCAGTCGAGGCCGCGCTGGGTACGAGCAGTACTTC. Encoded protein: CASSRGRAGYEQYF.

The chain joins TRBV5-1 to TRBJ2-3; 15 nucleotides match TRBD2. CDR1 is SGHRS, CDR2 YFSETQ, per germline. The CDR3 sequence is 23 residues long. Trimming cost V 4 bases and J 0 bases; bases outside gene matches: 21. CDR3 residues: CASSPRTSGGALRSEKSTDTQYF. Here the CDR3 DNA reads TGCGCCAGCAGCCCAAGGACTAGCGGGGGGGCTCTACGGTCTGAGAAGAGCACAGATACGCAGTATTTT.

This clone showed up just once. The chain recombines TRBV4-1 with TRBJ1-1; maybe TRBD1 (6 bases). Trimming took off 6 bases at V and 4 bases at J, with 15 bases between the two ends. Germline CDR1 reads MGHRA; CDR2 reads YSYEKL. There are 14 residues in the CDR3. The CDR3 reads CASRDRGATTEAFF. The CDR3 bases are TGCGCCAGCAGGGATCGGGGGGCGACCACTGAAGCTTTCTTT.

CDR3 protein: CASSLRLIKNYGYTF. The CDR3 nucleotides read TGTGCCAGTAGCCTTCGACTGATAAAAAACTATGGCTACACCTTC. The rearrangement links TRBV19 to TRBJ1-2; D is unclear. CDR1 and CDR2 (germline): LNHDA, SQIVND (reference sequence). The V end lost 6 bases, the J end lost 2 bases, and 16 bases lay between the germline ends. The CDR3 runs to 15 residues.

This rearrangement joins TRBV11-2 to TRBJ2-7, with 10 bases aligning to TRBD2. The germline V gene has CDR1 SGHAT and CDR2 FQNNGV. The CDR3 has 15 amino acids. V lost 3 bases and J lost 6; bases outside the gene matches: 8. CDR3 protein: CASSLASQRGGEQYF. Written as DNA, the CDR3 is TGTGCCAGCAGCTTGGCATCTCAGCGGGGGGGCGAGCAGTACTTC.